The 26 T cell receptor beta chains reported below all come from one sample, sequenced in a study of CD8 T cells in Susac syndrome. Random hexamers were used to reverse transcribe the RNA input (roughly 0.5 to 1 ug). One entry per CDR3 protein results from TCRdb running MiXCR on the immunoSEQ multiplex PCR reads. Among approximately 80,000 distinct CDR3 sequences listed, approximately 93% were seen once. Sequenced material: CD8+ T cells from PBMCs. The receptors come from a human donor with Susac syndrome.

This clonotype was counted between two and nine times. The chain carries TRBV11-1 and TRBJ2-7; no clear D. Deletions cut 2 bases from V and 1 base from J, with 6 bases between. CDR1 SGHAT and CDR2 FQDESV come from the germline V gene (reference sequence). The CDR3 sequence is 13 residues long. The CDR3 DNA follows: TGTGCCAGCAGCTTATCTACGTCCTACGAGCAGTACTTC. Translated: CASSLSTSYEQYF.

This chain links TRBV7-9 with TRBJ2-7, with TRBD2 matching 8 bases. V shed 6 bases, J shed 3 bases, and the junction held 10 bases outside the gene matches. In germline, CDR1 is SEHNR, CDR2 FQNEAQ (reference sequence). The CDR3 has 15 amino acids. The CDR3 region is CASRLSGGGNYEQYF. The CDR3 coding sequence is TGTGCCAGCAGGCTCTCGGGCGGGGGGAACTACGAGCAGTACTTC.

The J gene is TRBJ1-1, the V gene TRBV6-2 or TRBV6-3; maybe TRBD1 (6 bases). Germline assignment: CDR1 MNHEY and CDR2 SVGEGT. V lost 5 bases to trimming and J lost 4 bases, with 14 bases between them. The CDR3 sequence is 14 residues long. CDR3 sequence (DNA): TGTGCCAGCAGTCCCAGGGGAGTGGGCACTGAAGCTTTCTTT. Protein product: CASSPRGVGTEAFF.

V is TRBV12-3 or TRBV12-4 and J is TRBJ1-5; TRBD1 is a possible D gene (5 bases). V lost 8 bases and J lost 1, with 9 bases in between. The CDR3 runs to 13 residues. In DNA form, the CDR3 reads TGTGCCAGCGGAACAGGAAGCAATCAGCCCCAGCATTTT. Protein product: CASGTGSNQPQHF.

The chain links TRBV27 to TRBJ2-1; D uncertain. Germline V gene sequence: CDR1 MNHEY, CDR2 SMNVEV (reference sequence). V dropped 4 bases and J dropped 4 bases, with 14 bases sitting between them. The CDR3 runs to 15 residues. CDR3 DNA: TGTGCCAGCAGTTCTAAATTAGCCGCGTACAATGAGCAGTTCTTC. Amino acids: CASSSKLAAYNEQFF.

V gene TRBV7-6 combines with J gene TRBJ2-3, with D perhaps matching TRBD2 (6 bases). The V gene lost 4 bases and the J gene lost 1 base, with 9 bases spanning the gap. This CDR3 contains 14 residues. Germline lookup yields CDR1 SGHVS and CDR2 FNYEAQ. DNA of the CDR3: TGTGCCAGCAGCTCCGGGGGAGGCACAGATACGCAGTATTTT. Protein product: CASSSGGGTDTQYF.

This clonotype has just one count. The chain links TRBV7-8 to TRBJ1-5; the D is unclear. Trimming removed 2 bases at V and 4 bases at J, with 12 bases between. The CDR3 spans 15 residues. Looked up from germline, CDR1 is SGHVS and CDR2 is FQNEAQ. CDR3 amino acids: CASSLTPVRNQPQHF. Written as DNA, the CDR3 is TGTGCCAGCAGCTTAACACCGGTACGGAATCAGCCCCAGCATTTT.

The V call is TRBV4-3, the J call TRBJ2-7; 9 nucleotides agree with TRBD2. The CDR3 covers 15 residues. J was trimmed by 3 bases and V by 1 base; bases with no gene match: 4. Germline V gene sequence: CDR1 LGHNA, CDR2 YSLEER. CDR3 coding DNA: TGCGCCAGCAGCCAAGGTTCTAGCGGGGTCTACGAGCAGTACTTC. This translates into CASSQGSSGVYEQYF.

The chain joins TRBV25-1 to TRBJ2-7, with D possibly being TRBD1 or TRBD2 (6 bases each). The V and J ends lost 3 bases and 2 bases respectively, with 14 bases between them. The CDR3 has 15 residues. Germline V gives CDR1 MGHDK, CDR2 SYGVNS. This CDR3 is CASSEGGRRPYEQYF. The CDR3 DNA reads as TGTGCCAGCAGTGAGGGGGGCAGGAGACCCTACGAGCAGTACTTC.

The chain links TRBV29-1 to TRBJ1-2; D is unresolved. In germline, CDR1 is SQVTM, CDR2 ANQGSEA. The V end lost 5 bases, the J end lost 5 bases, and 9 bases lay between the germline ends. The CDR3 covers 11 residues. CDR3 loop: CSVRVGYGYTF. As DNA, the CDR3 is TGCAGCGTTAGGGTAGGGTATGGCTACACCTTC.

The chain joins TRBV12-3 or TRBV12-4 to TRBJ2-5; D unresolved. The CDR3 loop spans 13 amino acids. Trimming cost V 4 bases and J 0 bases, with 6 bases left between them. CDR3 residues: CASSSGHQETQYF. CDR3 sequence (DNA): TGTGCCAGCAGTTCCGGACACCAAGAGACCCAGTACTTC.

The rearrangement joins TRBV3-1 to TRBJ2-5; D is possibly TRBD1 (6 bases). The germline V gene encodes CDR1 LGHDT and CDR2 YNNKEL (reference sequence). The CDR3 extends over 14 amino acids. V lost 5 bases and J lost 2, with 12 bases in between. The CDR3 nucleotides are TGTGCCAGCAGCGAAGGGGGACATCAAGAGACCCAGTACTTC. Translation gives CASSEGGHQETQYF.

V and J are TRBV3-1 and TRBJ2-1, with 10 nucleotides matching TRBD2. Germline V gene lookup returns CDR1 LGHDT and CDR2 YNNKEL (reference sequence). Trimming at V came to 4 bases and at J to 7 bases, leaving 4 bases not matched to a gene. The length of the CDR3 is 14 residues. CDR3 sequence (DNA): TGTGCCAGCAGCCCATGGACTAGCGGTAATGAGCAGTTCTTC. This encodes CASSPWTSGNEQFF.

This chain connects TRBV9 to TRBJ2-1; 7 bases are a match to TRBD2. After removal of 0 bases from V and 7 bases from J, the junction contained 4 bases not matched to a gene. From germline, CDR1 is SGDLS and CDR2 YYNGEE. CDR3 size: 14 residues. CDR3 sequence: CASSVGGGPNEQFF. CDR3 DNA: TGTGCCAGCAGCGTAGGCGGGGGACCGAATGAGCAGTTCTTC.

The genes are TRBV28 and TRBJ2-7; D is ambiguous. V lost 2 bases and J 4 bases, leaving 12 bases between the germline ends. The CDR3 sequence is 14 residues long. In germline, CDR1 is MDHEN, CDR2 SYDVKM. The CDR3: CASSLGSSPYEQYF. CDR3 nucleotide sequence: TGTGCCAGCAGTTTAGGCAGTTCCCCGTACGAGCAGTACTTC.

The chain combines TRBV13 with TRBJ2-3, with unresolved D. The CDR3 is 13 amino acids. V dropped 5 bases and J dropped 4 bases, with 10 bases sitting between them. In germline, CDR1 is PRHDT, CDR2 FYEKMQ (reference sequence). The CDR3 loop is CASSISGSDTQYF. The CDR3 DNA reads TGTGCCAGCAGCATCTCCGGATCAGATACGCAGTATTTT.

V is TRBV5-4 and J is TRBJ1-2, with D possibly matching TRBD1 (5 bases). Germline CDR1 and CDR2: SGHNT and YYREEE (reference sequence). Trimming took off 4 bases at V and 3 bases at J, with 13 bases between the two ends. The CDR3 runs 14 residues. CDR3 nucleotide sequence: TGTGCCAGCAGCGGGTTCAGGGAAGACTATGGCTACACCTTC. Its translation is CASSGFREDYGYTF.

V usage is TRBV20-1 and J usage is TRBJ2-5; 7 nucleotides match TRBD2. Per germline, CDR1 DFQATT and CDR2 SNEGSKA (reference sequence). J was trimmed by 0 bases and V by 4 bases; bases with no gene match: 5. The CDR3 loop spans 14 amino acids. The CDR3 bases are TGCAGTGCTACCGAGACTAGCTACCAAGAGACCCAGTACTTC. This encodes CSATETSYQETQYF.

This clonotype showed up just once. This chain links TRBV12-3 or TRBV12-4 with TRBJ1-1; 7 bases map to TRBD1. V lost 10 bases and J lost 5; bases outside the gene matches: 13. The CDR3 consists of 14 residues. The CDR3 DNA is TGTGCCACCTCTCTACAGGGGAAATGGACTGAAGCTTTCTTT. This gives the protein CATSLQGKWTEAFF.

This rearrangement joins TRBV7-2 to TRBJ2-1; the match to TRBD2 covers 10 bases. CDR1 and CDR2 (germline): SGHTA, FQGNSA. The CDR3 runs 15 residues. V was clipped by 4 bases and J by 7 bases; unmatched bases: 7. The CDR3 sequence: CASSSFSGGPNEQFF. CDR3 in DNA: TGTGCCAGCAGCTCCTTTAGCGGGGGGCCAAATGAGCAGTTCTTC.

The chain couples TRBV6-6 to TRBJ2-7, with 8 nucleotides matching TRBD1. The trim removed 6 bases at V and 1 base at J, leaving 5 bases unmatched. The CDR3 extends over 14 amino acids. Germline V gives CDR1 MNHNY, CDR2 SVGAGI (reference sequence). CDR3 coding DNA: TGTGCCAGCAGCGGGACAGGTGATTCCTACGAGCAGTACTTC. This codes for CASSGTGDSYEQYF.

The J gene is TRBJ2-7, the V gene TRBV7-2, with 8 nucleotides matching TRBD2. This CDR3 spans 14 amino acids. J lost 4 bases, V lost 1 base, and 3 bases had no gene match. Germline V gene lookup returns CDR1 SGHTA and CDR2 FQGNSA. The CDR3 spells CASSLGRGGYEQYF. The CDR3 nucleotides are TGTGCCAGCAGCTTAGGCCGGGGGGGGTACGAGCAGTACTTC. Drawing the rest from reference TRBV7-2 and TRBJ2-7, the complete variable domain is GAGVSQSPSNKVTEKGKDVELRCDPISGHTALYWYRQSLGQGLEFLIYFQGNSAPDKSGLPSDRFSAERTGGSVSTLTIQRTQQEDSAVYLCASSLGRGGYEQYFGPGTRLTVT.

The V call is TRBV7-8, the J call TRBJ1-5; no definite D call. This CDR3 comprises 13 residues. CDR1 and CDR2 from the germline V gene are SGHVS and FQNEAQ. The V and J ends lost 1 base and 6 bases respectively, with 7 bases between them. The CDR3: CASSLGATQPQHF. For the CDR3, the DNA is TGTGCCAGCAGCTTAGGGGCGACTCAGCCCCAGCATTTT.

In its sample, this clonotype was seen once. The chain recombines TRBV3-1 with TRBJ1-1; 8 bases are shared with TRBD1. CDR1 is LGHDT, CDR2 YNNKEL, per germline (reference sequence). This CDR3 spans 16 amino acids. V shed 2 bases and J 6 bases; nucleotides not matched to a gene: 11. CDR3 DNA sequence: TGTGCCAGCAGCCAATTCGACAGGGGTATTTGGGCTGAAGCTTTCTTT. Its protein is CASSQFDRGIWAEAFF.

The chain recombines TRBV4-3 with TRBJ2-3, with TRBD2 matching 8 bases. This CDR3 has 17 amino acids. Germline trimming cut 0 bases from V and 6 bases from J; bases unmatched to any gene: 11. CDR1 and CDR2 from the germline V gene are LGHNA and YSLEER. The CDR3 loop reads CASSQDGSGGSMDTQYF. The CDR3 DNA reads as TGCGCCAGCAGCCAAGATGGGAGCGGGGGTTCCATGGATACGCAGTATTTT.

V is TRBV27 and J is TRBJ1-2; no firm D call. The germline gives CDR1 MNHEY, CDR2 SMNVEV (reference sequence). V lost 7 bases to trimming and J lost 8 bases, with 11 bases between them. CDR3 length equals 11 residues. CDR3 sequence reads: CASNGGGGYTF. The CDR3 nucleotides are TGTGCCAGCAATGGAGGAGGGGGCTACACCTTC.